What follows are 12 T cell receptor beta chains derived from one specimen sequenced in a study of control samples from healthy donors and cancer patients. Only in-frame clones appear in the TCRdb table, and some are missing; sequencing was by immunoSEQ multiplex PCR. The sample includes 150,000 to 200,000 clones, 75% to 95% seen only once; the top ten take around 2%. The source material was blood. All receptors come from a woman between 40 and 50 years old in good health.

Only one count was recorded for this clone. The rearrangement joins TRBV24-1 to TRBJ2-3; a weak D match, TRBD2 (5 bases). The V and J ends lost 5 bases and 1 base respectively, with 15 bases between them. From germline, CDR1 is KGHDR and CDR2 SFDVKD. This CDR3 has 16 amino acids. The CDR3 loop reads CATSVDSLLGTDTQYF. CDR3 coding DNA: TGTGCCACCAGTGTGGACTCCCTTTTGGGCACAGATACGCAGTATTTT.

The V call is TRBV19, the J call TRBJ2-7, with TRBD1 identical over 7 bases. V dropped 4 bases and J dropped 3; count of bases not matched to a gene: 9. The CDR3 loop spans 15 amino acids. Germline V gene sequence: CDR1 LNHDA, CDR2 SQIVND (reference sequence). CDR3 protein: CASSNQGDTVYEQYF. The CDR3 DNA reads as TGTGCCAGTAGTAATCAGGGGGACACCGTCTACGAGCAGTACTTC.

This chain joins TRBV10-3 and TRBJ1-3; possibly TRBD1 for D (5 bases). The length of the CDR3 is 15 residues. V was shortened by 4 bases and J by 0 bases, with 10 bases between the two germline ends. Germline V gene sequence: CDR1 ENHRY, CDR2 SYGVKD. The CDR3 coding sequence is TGTGCCATCAGTGGTCAGGGTAGCTCTGGAAACACCATATATTTT. This codes for CAISGQGSSGNTIYF.

The chain uses TRBV5-1 and TRBJ2-1; TRBD2 aligns across 11 bases. V shed 7 bases, J shed 1 base, and the junction held 13 bases outside the gene matches. Per germline, CDR1 SGHRS and CDR2 YFSETQ. The CDR3 loop spans 18 amino acids. The CDR3 bases are TGCGCCAGCTCACCCATAGCGGGGGGGCCTGGGTCCTACAATGAGCAGTTCTTC. This encodes CASSPIAGGPGSYNEQFF.

The chain links TRBV5-1 to TRBJ2-3, with a possible D match to TRBD2 (6 bases). CDR3 size: 13 residues. Germline CDR1 and CDR2: SGHRS and YFSETQ. V shed 3 bases and J shed 3 bases, with 8 bases lying between them. The CDR3 bases are TGCGCCAGCAGCTGGGACTCTACAGATACGCAGTATTTT. This encodes CASSWDSTDTQYF.

The chain links TRBV5-4 to TRBJ1-2; D not certain. Trimming cost V 2 bases and J 7 bases, with 15 bases left between them. CDR1 and CDR2 (germline): SGHNT, YYREEE (reference sequence). This CDR3 comprises 14 residues. In DNA form, the CDR3 reads TGTGCCAGCAGCTTAGGGATAGGGCAAATTGGCTACACCTTC. Residues: CASSLGIGQIGYTF.

The chain carries TRBV6-1 and TRBJ2-3; the D is unclear. The V end lost 2 bases, the J end lost 3 bases, and 9 bases lay between the germline ends. This CDR3 contains 14 residues. CDR1 and CDR2 from the germline V gene are MNHNS and SASEGT. DNA for the CDR3: TGTGCCAGCAGTGAAATGGGGTTTACAGATACGCAGTATTTT. Translating gives CASSEMGFTDTQYF.

The chain combines TRBV6-6 with TRBJ1-3; 7 bases are a match to TRBD1. The CDR3 totals 15 residues. Germline loops: CDR1 MNHNY, CDR2 SVGAGI (reference sequence). With 5 bases clipped from V and 1 base from J, the junction kept 5 bases outside the gene matches. In nucleotides, the CDR3 is TGTGCCAGCAGTCAACAGGGGTCATCTGGAAACACCATATATTTT. This codes for CASSQQGSSGNTIYF.

The chain carries TRBV19 and TRBJ1-1, with D hard to call. This CDR3 comprises 11 residues. Per the germline V gene, CDR1 is LNHDA and CDR2 is SQIVND (reference sequence). V was cut by 6 bases and J by 3 bases, with 5 bases left in between. The CDR3 DNA is TGTGCCAGTAGCCACGACACTGAAGCTTTCTTT. Translated, it gives CASSHDTEAFF.

The rearrangement joins TRBV4-2 to TRBJ2-4; D possibly corresponds to TRBD2 (5 bases). Germline-derived CDR1 and CDR2 are LGHNA and YNFKEQ. The V gene lost 0 bases and the J gene lost 3 bases, with 9 bases spanning the gap. This CDR3 is built from 15 residues. This chain's CDR3 is CASSQERVGKNIQYF. In DNA form, the CDR3 reads TGTGCCAGCAGCCAAGAGAGGGTGGGCAAAAACATTCAGTACTTC.

The gene calls are TRBV13 and TRBJ2-7; a weak D match, TRBD2 (5 bases). Germline values: CDR1 PRHDT, CDR2 FYEKMQ (reference sequence). CDR3 size: 14 residues. V was shortened by 5 bases and J by 0 bases, with 11 bases between the two germline ends. The CDR3 DNA follows: TGTGCCAGCAGCCCAGGAGGTCTCTCCTACGAGCAGTACTTC. It specifies CASSPGGLSYEQYF. Full variable domain (missing parts from reference TRBV13 and TRBJ2-7): AAGVIQSPRHLIKEKRETATLKCYPIPRHDTVYWYQQGPGQDPQFLISFYEKMQSDKGSIPDRFSAQQFSDYHSELNMSSLELGDSALYFCASSPGGLSYEQYFGPGTRLTVT.

In nucleotides, the CDR3 is TGTGCCAGCAGCTCCCGACTAGCGGAAACAACCTACGAGCAGTACTTC. Its protein is CASSSRLAETTYEQYF. The chain couples TRBV11-1 to TRBJ2-7; TRBD2 agrees at 9 bases. This CDR3 has 16 amino acids. CDR1 and CDR2 from the germline V gene are SGHAT and FQDESV (reference sequence). The V gene end was trimmed by 4 bases and the J gene end by 2 bases; junction bases not matched to a gene: 9.